This T cell receptor beta chain is from a study of T cells in Graves' hyperthyroidism and ophthalmopathy. Germline assignment: CDR1 LGHDT and CDR2 YNNKEL (reference sequence). V shed 4 bases and J shed 4 bases, with 13 bases lying between them. The CDR3 covers 14 residues. From RNA transcripts, TCR beta CDR3 regions were amplified. Researchers ran a first-round RT-PCR on the TCR CDR3 using the HTBI primer set. Each CDR3 protein is one row after TCRdb ran MiXCR on the multiplex PCR reads. The sample includes hundreds of thousands of distinct CDR3 sequences, roughly 13% of them seen just once. Based on clinical symptoms, serum thyroxine and TRAb, thyroid ultrasound and orbital computed tomography, diagnoses were reached.

The chain has TRBV3-1 and TRBJ2-5; D not resolved. The clonotype was recovered from a middle-aged woman with Graves' ophthalmopathy. Sequencing input: blood. CDR3 DNA sequence: TGTGCCAGCAGCCCGTCTGTAATCGGAGAGACCCAGTACTTC. Its translation is CASSPSVIGETQYF.